These T cell receptor beta chains were read from a single sample in a study of identifying expanded T cells in peripheral blood. Libraries were prepared by immunoSEQ multiplex PCR; TCRdb keeps only in-frame clonotypes and omits some of them. The profile shows approximately 100,000 clones, around 89% of them singletons. Sequencing was performed on blood. The receptors shown here come from a person aged 18 to 75 in good health. The CDR3 runs from the conserved cysteine through the conserved F or W. A D gene is named only where the DNA matches it firmly. Clone size appears in some rows only: once, few, many, or a class for an expanded clone.

TRBD2 | TRBJ2-3 | . | TRBV7-9 | TGTGCCAGCAGCCCTAGCGGGGGGGCGTGGGATACGCAGTATTTT | CASSPSGGAWDTQYF
. | TRBJ2-2 | . | TRBV4-3 | TGCGCCAGCAGCCAAGATCTTGGATTCTTCCAGGGATCCGGGGAGCTGTTTTTT | CASSQDLGFFQGSGELFF
. | TRBJ2-5 | . | TRBV19 | TGTGCCAGTAGTATGTCCTCGTGGGTCGAGACCCAGTACTTC | CASSMSSWVETQYF
. | TRBJ1-1 | . | TRBV6-5 | TGTGCCAGCAGGATAGCAAGGAACACTGAAGCTTTCTTT | CASRIARNTEAFF
TRBD2 | TRBJ2-3 | . | TRBV4-3 | TGCGCCAGCAGCCAAGATTTAGCGGGGGTTGATACGCAGTATTTT | CASSQDLAGVDTQYF
. | TRBJ1-2 | . | TRBV28 | TGTGCCAGCAGTTTTCCGGGACTCTATGGCTACACCTTC | CASSFPGLYGYTF
. | TRBJ2-5 | . | TRBV28 | TGTGCCAGCAGTTTGATAGGGCTGGGAGAGACCCAGTACTTC | CASSLIGLGETQYF
TRBD1 | TRBJ1-1 | . | TRBV5-6 | TGTGCCAGCAGCTTGGATGGGACAGCTGGCGTTTTCTTT | CASSLDGTAGVFF
TRBD1 | TRBJ1-4 | . | TRBV6-5 | TGTGCCAGCAGTCAATCAGGGGGCCCCAATGAAAAACTGTTTTTT | CASSQSGGPNEKLFF
TRBD1 | TRBJ2-1 | . | TRBV7-9 | TGTGCCAGCAGCCCACAGGGGGGAGGATACAATGAGCAGTTCTTC | CASSPQGGGYNEQFF
. | TRBJ1-4 | . | TRBV21-1 | TGTGCCAGCAGCAAATGTGAGTGGGACCCGGAAACCGCAACTAATGAAAAACTGTTTTTT | CASSKCEWDPETATNEKLFF
. | TRBJ2-7 | . | TRBV4-3 | TGCGCCAGCAGCCAAGATTGGGGCTACGAGCAGTACTTC | CASSQDWGYEQYF
. | TRBJ1-1 | . | TRBV15 | TGTGCCACCAGCAGTAGGGGCCTGGGCACTGAAGCTTTCTTT | CATSSRGLGTEAFF
. | TRBJ2-7 | . | TRBV9 | TGTGCCAGCAGCTCAGGGGTAGGGTCTCCCTACGAGCAGTACTTC | CASSSGVGSPYEQYF
. | TRBJ1-5 | . | TRBV6-1 | TGTGCCAGCAGTGAGGGGTTGGGGACGGGGGACTATAGCAATCAGCCCCAGCATTTT | CASSEGLGTGDYSNQPQHF
TRBD1 | TRBJ2-2 | . | TRBV19 | TGTGCCAGTAGTATTGGGACAGGGGCGTTCACCGGGGAGCTGTTTTTT | CASSIGTGAFTGELFF
TRBD2 | TRBJ2-1 | . | TRBV7-9 | TGTGCCAGCAGCTTCCAAGCGGGGGGCCCCAATGAGCAGTTCTTC | CASSFQAGGPNEQFF
. | TRBJ2-1 | . | TRBV21-1 | TGTGCCAGCATTCGTAGCGGCTCCTACAATGAGCAGTTCTTC | CASIRSGSYNEQFF
. | TRBJ1-5 | once | TRBV2 | TGTGCCAGCAGTCAAATGGGTAGCAATCAGCCCCAGCATTTT | CASSQMGSNQPQHF
. | TRBJ2-1 | . | TRBV29-1 | TGCAGCGCCCGGACAGATAACAATGAGCAGTTCTTC | CSARTDNNEQFF
TRBD1 | TRBJ2-7 | . | TRBV4-3 | TGCGCCAGCAGCCAATCGGGACAGGGGGCCTACGAGCAGTACTTC | CASSQSGQGAYEQYF
. | TRBJ1-2 | . | TRBV11-2 | TGTGCCAGCAGCATAACGGACGGGAACTATGGCTACACCTTC | CASSITDGNYGYTF
. | TRBJ1-1 | . | TRBV5-6 | TGTGCCAGCAGCTTGGTAGCGTCCATAGGCACTGAAGCTTTCTTT | CASSLVASIGTEAFF
TRBD2 | TRBJ2-3 | . | TRBV7-8 | TGTGCCAGCAGCCCTAGAGCGGGGGGTACAGATACGCAGTATTTT | CASSPRAGGTDTQYF
. | TRBJ1-1 | . | TRBV20-1 | TGCAGTGGGGTGGGGAACACTGAAGCTTTCTTT | CSGVGNTEAFF
TRBD2 | TRBJ2-1 | few | TRBV4-3 | TGCGCCAGCAGCCAAGATTTAAACGGGGGGACCTACAATGAGCAGTTCTTC | CASSQDLNGGTYNEQFF
TRBD1 | TRBJ2-7 | . | TRBV11-2 | TGTGCCAGCAGCTTAGCCCTGACAGGGGGCTACGAGCAGTACTTC | CASSLALTGGYEQYF
TRBD2 | TRBJ2-7 | . | TRBV5-8 | TGCGCCAGCAGCCAAGATGAGGGCGGGGGGGCCAACGAGCAGTACTTC | CASSQDEGGGANEQYF
. | TRBJ2-2 | . | TRBV6-4 | TGTGCCAGCAGTCAGGGGCCAATCACCGGGGAGCTGTTTTTT | CASSQGPITGELFF
TRBD1 | TRBJ1-1 | few | TRBV5-1 | TGCGCCAGCAGCTTACAGGGGGGGACCACTGAAGCTTTCTTT | CASSLQGGTTEAFF
. | TRBJ2-5 | . | TRBV19 | TGTGCCAGCTCGAGCGTGGGGGCAGGCCAAGAGACCCAGTACTTC | CASSSVGAGQETQYF
. | TRBJ2-5 | . | TRBV27 | TGTGCCAGCAGTCCATACCAGGCGGAGACCCAGTACTTC | CASSPYQAETQYF
TRBD1 | TRBJ1-5 | . | TRBV7-2 | TGTGCCAGCAGATTTGGGACAGTCTCTGATCAGCCCCAGCATTTT | CASRFGTVSDQPQHF
. | TRBJ2-7 | . | TRBV6-6 | TGTGCCAGCGAGGGCAGGGCCGACTACGAGCAGTACTTC | CASEGRADYEQYF
. | TRBJ2-5 | . | TRBV7-2 | TGTGCCAGCAGCTTGGGCCCCCATGAGGAGACCCAGTACTTC | CASSLGPHEETQYF
. | TRBJ2-3 | . | TRBV7-8 | TGTGCCAGCAGCTTAGACCCCCCCGATACGCAGTATTTT | CASSLDPPDTQYF
. | TRBJ2-7 | . | TRBV9 | TGTGCCAGCAGCGGGACCAGGTCCTACGAGCAGTACTTC | CASSGTRSYEQYF
TRBD1 | TRBJ2-1 | . | TRBV10-3 | TGTGCCATCAGCCCGGGACAGGGAGCTTACAATGAGCAGTTCTTC | CAISPGQGAYNEQFF
TRBD1 | TRBJ1-5 | . | TRBV30 | TGTGCCTGGAGTGTTCCAGACAGGGAAATCAAGCCCCAGCATTTT | CAWSVPDREIKPQHF
. | TRBJ1-5 | . | TRBV5-1 | TGCGCCAGCAGCTTGGGAGACGGTAGCAATCAGCCCCAGCATTTT | CASSLGDGSNQPQHF
TRBD1 | TRBJ1-5 | . | TRBV28 | TGTGCCAGCAGTTTCGGGGTGGACAGGGTCAATCAGCCCCAGCATTTT | CASSFGVDRVNQPQHF
. | TRBJ1-5 | . | TRBV6-6 | TGTGCCAGCAGATACTCGACAGGAGGGCAGCCCCAGCATTTT | CASRYSTGGQPQHF
. | TRBJ2-5 | . | TRBV7-6 | TGTGCCAGCAGCTTTAATAGGCAGAGGGAGCCCCAAGAGACCCAGTACTTC | CASSFNRQREPQETQYF
. | TRBJ2-3 | . | TRBV21-1 | TGTGCCAGCAGACTAAATCGCCCGGGGCGGGGCACAGATACGCAGTATTTT | CASRLNRPGRGTDTQYF
TRBD1 | TRBJ1-5 | . | TRBV28 | TGTGCCAGCAGTTCGAACCACAGGGGGCAATGGGAGCCCCAGCATTTT | CASSSNHRGQWEPQHF
. | TRBJ1-3 | . | TRBV18 | TGTGCCAGCTCACAAAGCTACAGTGTAGAGAATGGAAACACCATATATTTT | CASSQSYSVENGNTIYF
. | TRBJ2-3 | . | TRBV29-1 | TGCAGCGTTGTAGGGCCCTCTAGCACAGATACGCAGTATTTT | CSVVGPSSTDTQYF
. | TRBJ2-1 | . | TRBV14 | TGTGCCAGCAGCCCACAGGGAGGCGGCTACAATGAGCAGTTCTTC | CASSPQGGGYNEQFF